A selection of T cell receptor beta chains follows, all from one sample in a study of T cells after yellow fever vaccination. TCRdb ran MiXCR on the 5' RACE reads and lists one entry per CDR3 protein. The repertoire consists of about 69,000 distinct CDR3 sequences, with approximately 5.9% occurring once and the leading ten covering less than 2.5%. The specimen comprised CD4+ T cells sorted from PBMCs, sampled around 15 days after the first yellow fever vaccination. These receptors originate from a man younger than 30 who received the YFV17D yellow fever vaccine. Each CDR3 is given with its conserved first and last residue. Clone size is shown for a subset of rows, as once, few, many or a class of expanded clone.

v_gene: TRBV18; abundance: many; j_gene: TRBJ1-2; CDR3aa: CASSPPEGYGYTF
v_gene: TRBV11-2; abundance: many; j_gene: TRBJ1-3; CDR3aa: CASSRNPKGLSGNTIYF
v_gene: TRBV7-9; abundance: many; j_gene: TRBJ2-7; CDR3aa: CASSARTSGGSYEQYF
v_gene: TRBV6-5; abundance: many; j_gene: TRBJ2-1; CDR3aa: CASSYRGLDEQFF
v_gene: TRBV7-2; abundance: many; j_gene: TRBJ2-5; CDR3aa: CASSPQGGGETQYF
v_gene: TRBV18; abundance: few; j_gene: TRBJ2-3; CDR3aa: CASSPGPQGTDTQYF
v_gene: TRBV4-1; abundance: many; j_gene: TRBJ2-7; CDR3aa: CASSPLLQASYEQYF
v_gene: TRBV7-2; abundance: many; j_gene: TRBJ2-2; CDR3aa: CASTKTGGWTGELFF
v_gene: TRBV5-1; abundance: few; j_gene: TRBJ2-3; CDR3aa: CASSFPGTIAPTDTQYF
v_gene: TRBV12-3/TRBV12-4; abundance: many; j_gene: TRBJ2-5; CDR3aa: CASSLYRWRGRPETQYF
v_gene: TRBV29-1; abundance: many; j_gene: TRBJ2-4; CDR3aa: CSVLSRLAKNIQYF
v_gene: TRBV7-2; abundance: few; j_gene: TRBJ1-5; CDR3aa: CASSNRRDQPQHF
v_gene: TRBV7-2; abundance: -; j_gene: TRBJ2-5; CDR3aa: CASSVPGGQETQYF
v_gene: TRBV4-3; abundance: -; j_gene: TRBJ2-5; CDR3aa: CASSQEARVREETQYF
v_gene: TRBV4-3; abundance: many; j_gene: TRBJ2-1; CDR3aa: CASSQPSGGINEQFF
v_gene: TRBV28; abundance: many; j_gene: TRBJ1-4; CDR3aa: CASSSGPTNEKLFF
v_gene: TRBV19; abundance: many; j_gene: TRBJ2-1; CDR3aa: CASTARDASGVNEQFF
v_gene: TRBV30; abundance: -; j_gene: TRBJ2-5; CDR3aa: CAWSVLSREETQYF
v_gene: TRBV5-1; abundance: many; j_gene: TRBJ2-2; CDR3aa: CASRLRGGSGELFF
v_gene: TRBV6-1; abundance: many; j_gene: TRBJ2-5; CDR3aa: CASSPPPGLALETQYF
v_gene: TRBV27; abundance: many; j_gene: TRBJ2-1; CDR3aa: CASSFLGGSYNEQFF
v_gene: TRBV2; abundance: many; j_gene: TRBJ2-3; CDR3aa: CAGGGVSTDTQYF
v_gene: TRBV20-1; abundance: many; j_gene: TRBJ2-3; CDR3aa: CSARAWGADTQYF
v_gene: TRBV11-1; abundance: many; j_gene: TRBJ2-1; CDR3aa: CASSLGFLDNEQFF
v_gene: TRBV5-1; abundance: many; j_gene: TRBJ2-6; CDR3aa: CASSARVGANVLTF
v_gene: TRBV5-6; abundance: many; j_gene: TRBJ2-7; CDR3aa: CASSLDLYRGRPYEQYF
v_gene: TRBV10-3; abundance: many; j_gene: TRBJ2-7; CDR3aa: CAISRTGYEQYF
v_gene: TRBV19; abundance: many; j_gene: TRBJ2-1; CDR3aa: CASRIAGGPTSYNEQFF
v_gene: TRBV4-1; abundance: many; j_gene: TRBJ2-1; CDR3aa: CASSQGRAGSVVEQFF
v_gene: TRBV20-1; abundance: many; j_gene: TRBJ1-4; CDR3aa: CSARTETKEKLFF
v_gene: TRBV20-1; abundance: many; j_gene: TRBJ2-3; CDR3aa: CSARFWRPTDTQYF
v_gene: TRBV7-2; abundance: many; j_gene: TRBJ1-3; CDR3aa: CASQISPGGNTIYF
v_gene: TRBV5-1; abundance: many; j_gene: TRBJ1-4; CDR3aa: CASSGSNAGAEKLFF
v_gene: TRBV5-4; abundance: many; j_gene: TRBJ2-2; CDR3aa: CASSLVGRGTGDTGELFF
v_gene: TRBV5-8; abundance: -; j_gene: TRBJ2-7; CDR3aa: CASLLGGHSQTYEQYF
v_gene: TRBV7-9; abundance: many; j_gene: TRBJ2-5; CDR3aa: CASSLYSQETQYF
v_gene: TRBV27; abundance: many; j_gene: TRBJ1-4; CDR3aa: CASSSLGQGRWEKLFF
v_gene: TRBV2; abundance: many; j_gene: TRBJ2-3; CDR3aa: CASTEQGAGDTQYF
v_gene: TRBV7-9; abundance: many; j_gene: TRBJ2-1; CDR3aa: CASSTGTGYNEQFF
v_gene: TRBV20-1; abundance: many; j_gene: TRBJ2-5; CDR3aa: CSARYSTRGETQYF